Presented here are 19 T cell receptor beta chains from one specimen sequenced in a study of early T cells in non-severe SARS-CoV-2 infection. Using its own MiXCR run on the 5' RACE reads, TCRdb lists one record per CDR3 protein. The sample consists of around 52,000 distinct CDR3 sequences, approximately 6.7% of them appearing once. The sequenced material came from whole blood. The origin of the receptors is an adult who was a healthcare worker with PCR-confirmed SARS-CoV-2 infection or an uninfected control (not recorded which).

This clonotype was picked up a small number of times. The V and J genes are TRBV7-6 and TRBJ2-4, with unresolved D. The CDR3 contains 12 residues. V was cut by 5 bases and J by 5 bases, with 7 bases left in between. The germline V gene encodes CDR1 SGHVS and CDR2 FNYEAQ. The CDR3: CASSGNENIQYF. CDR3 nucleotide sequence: TGTGCCAGCAGCGGGAACGAAAACATTCAGTACTTC.

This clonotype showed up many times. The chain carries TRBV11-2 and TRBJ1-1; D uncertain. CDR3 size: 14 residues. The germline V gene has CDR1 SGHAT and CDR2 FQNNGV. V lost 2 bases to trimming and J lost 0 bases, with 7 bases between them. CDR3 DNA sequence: TGTGCCAGCAGCTTATGGGCAGTGAACACTGAAGCTTTCTTT. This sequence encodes CASSLWAVNTEAFF. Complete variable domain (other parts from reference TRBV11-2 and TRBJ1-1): EAGVAQSPRYKIIEKRQSVAFWCNPISGHATLYWYQQILGQGPKLLIQFQNNGVVDDSQLPKDRFSAERLKGVDSTLKIQPAKLEDSAVYLCASSLWAVNTEAFFGQGTRLTVV.

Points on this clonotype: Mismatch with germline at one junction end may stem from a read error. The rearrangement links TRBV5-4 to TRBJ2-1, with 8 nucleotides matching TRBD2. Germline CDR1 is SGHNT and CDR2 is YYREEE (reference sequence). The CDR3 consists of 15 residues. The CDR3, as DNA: TGTGTCAGCAAACCTACGGCGGGGGGAAGCAATGAGCAGTTCTTC. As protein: CVSKPTAGGSNEQFF.

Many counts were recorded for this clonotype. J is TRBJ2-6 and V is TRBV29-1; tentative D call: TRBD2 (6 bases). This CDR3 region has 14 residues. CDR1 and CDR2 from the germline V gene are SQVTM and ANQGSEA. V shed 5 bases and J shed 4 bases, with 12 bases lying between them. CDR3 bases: TGCAGCGTTCAGGAGGGGTCCGGGGCCAACGTCCTGACTTTC. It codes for CSVQEGSGANVLTF.

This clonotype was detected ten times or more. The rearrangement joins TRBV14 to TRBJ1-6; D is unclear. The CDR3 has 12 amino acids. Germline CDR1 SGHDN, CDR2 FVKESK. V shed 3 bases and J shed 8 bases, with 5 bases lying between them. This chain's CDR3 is CASSHSHSPLHF. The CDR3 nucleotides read TGTGCCAGCAGCCACAGCCATTCACCCCTCCACTTT.

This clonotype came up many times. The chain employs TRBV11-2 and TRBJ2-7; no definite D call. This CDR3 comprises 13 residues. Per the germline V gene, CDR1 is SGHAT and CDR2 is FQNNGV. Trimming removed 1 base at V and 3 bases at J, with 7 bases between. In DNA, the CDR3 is TGTGCCAGCAGCTTAGCACAGTTCTACGAGCAGTACTTC. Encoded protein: CASSLAQFYEQYF.

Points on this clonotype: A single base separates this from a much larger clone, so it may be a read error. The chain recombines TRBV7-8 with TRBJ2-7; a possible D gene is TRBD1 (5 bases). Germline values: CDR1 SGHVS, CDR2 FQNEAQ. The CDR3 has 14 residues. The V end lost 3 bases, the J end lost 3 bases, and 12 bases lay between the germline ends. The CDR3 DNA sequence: TGTGCCAGCAGCTTCGACAGAAACTACTACGAGCAGTACTTC. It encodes CASSFDRNYYEQYF. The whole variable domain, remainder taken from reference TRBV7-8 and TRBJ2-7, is GAGVSQSPRYKVAKRGQDVALRCDPISGHVSLFWYQQALGQGPEFLTYFQNEAQLDKSGLPSDRFFAERPEGSVSTLKIQRTQQEDSAVYLCASSFDRNYYEQYFGPGTRLTVT.

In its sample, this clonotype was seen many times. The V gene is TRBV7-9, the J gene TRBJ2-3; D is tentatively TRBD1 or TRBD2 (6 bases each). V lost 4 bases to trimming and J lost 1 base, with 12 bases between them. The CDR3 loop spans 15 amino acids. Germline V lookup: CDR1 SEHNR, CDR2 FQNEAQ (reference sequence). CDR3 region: CASSSGGGGTDTQYF. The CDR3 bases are TGTGCCAGCAGCTCCGGGGGCGGGGGCACAGATACGCAGTATTTT.

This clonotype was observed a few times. The CDR3 protein is CASSPSKGQGGEKLFF. The CDR3 region has the DNA TGCGCCAGCAGCCCATCAAAGGGGCAGGGCGGAGAAAAACTGTTTTTT. V is TRBV4-3 and J is TRBJ1-4, with a tentative D call TRBD1 (5 bases). Trimming left V 4 bases short and J 8 bases short, with 20 bases between. The CDR3 is 16 residues long. The germline CDR1 and CDR2 sequences are LGHNA and YSLEER.

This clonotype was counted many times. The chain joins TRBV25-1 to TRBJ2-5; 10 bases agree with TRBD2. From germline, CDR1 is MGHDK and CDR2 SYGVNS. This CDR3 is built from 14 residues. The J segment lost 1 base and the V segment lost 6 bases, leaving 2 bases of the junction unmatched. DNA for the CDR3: TGTGCCAGCAGGGAGCGGGGGGGCCAAGAGACCCAGTACTTC. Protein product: CASRERGGQETQYF.

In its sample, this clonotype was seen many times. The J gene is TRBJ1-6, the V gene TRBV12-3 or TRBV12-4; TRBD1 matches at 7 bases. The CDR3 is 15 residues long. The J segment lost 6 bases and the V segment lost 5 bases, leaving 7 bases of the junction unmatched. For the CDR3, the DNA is TGTGCCAGCAGTCTAACCGGGACAGCTAATTCACCCCTCCACTTT. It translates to CASSLTGTANSPLHF.

Here the CDR3 reads CASSRRGSTNEKLFF. CDR3 DNA sequence: TGTGCCAGCTCTCGCCGGGGCTCAACTAATGAAAAACTGTTTTTT. The chain couples TRBV18 to TRBJ1-4; D may be TRBD1 (5 bases). The CDR3 length is 15 residues. The V end lost 6 bases, the J end lost 0 bases, and 11 bases lay between the germline ends. Germline loops: CDR1 KGHSH, CDR2 LQKENI.

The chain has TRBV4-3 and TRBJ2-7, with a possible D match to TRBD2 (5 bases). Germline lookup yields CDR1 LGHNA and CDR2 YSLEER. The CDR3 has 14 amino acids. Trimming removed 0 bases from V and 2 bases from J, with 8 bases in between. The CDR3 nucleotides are TGCGCCAGCAGCCAAGATAGAGGGCCCTACGAGCAGTACTTC. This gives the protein CASSQDRGPYEQYF.

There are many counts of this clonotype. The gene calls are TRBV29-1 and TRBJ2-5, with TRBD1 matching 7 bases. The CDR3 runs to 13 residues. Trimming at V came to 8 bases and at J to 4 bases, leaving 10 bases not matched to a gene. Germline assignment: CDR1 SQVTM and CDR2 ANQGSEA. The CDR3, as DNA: TGCAGCTATGGAGGACAGGTCCGAGAGACCCAGTACTTC. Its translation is CSYGGQVRETQYF.

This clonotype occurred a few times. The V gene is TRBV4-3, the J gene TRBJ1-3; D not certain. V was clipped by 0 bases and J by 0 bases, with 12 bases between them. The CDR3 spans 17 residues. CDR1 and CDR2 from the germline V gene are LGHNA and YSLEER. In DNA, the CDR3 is TGCGCCAGCAGCCAAGACCTCATTTCGAGCTCTGGAAACACCATATATTTT. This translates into CASSQDLISSSGNTIYF.

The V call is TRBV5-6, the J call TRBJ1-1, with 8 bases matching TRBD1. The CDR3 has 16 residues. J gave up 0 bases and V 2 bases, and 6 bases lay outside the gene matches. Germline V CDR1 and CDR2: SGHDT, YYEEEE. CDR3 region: CASSFRTGTMNTEAFF. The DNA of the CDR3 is TGTGCCAGCAGCTTTAGGACAGGGACCATGAACACTGAAGCTTTCTTT.

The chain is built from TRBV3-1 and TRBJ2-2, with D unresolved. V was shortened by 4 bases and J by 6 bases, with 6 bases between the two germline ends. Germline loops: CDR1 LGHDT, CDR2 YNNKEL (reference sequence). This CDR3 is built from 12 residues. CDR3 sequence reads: CASSLLSGELFF. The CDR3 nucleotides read TGTGCCAGCAGCCTTCTGTCCGGGGAGCTGTTTTTT.

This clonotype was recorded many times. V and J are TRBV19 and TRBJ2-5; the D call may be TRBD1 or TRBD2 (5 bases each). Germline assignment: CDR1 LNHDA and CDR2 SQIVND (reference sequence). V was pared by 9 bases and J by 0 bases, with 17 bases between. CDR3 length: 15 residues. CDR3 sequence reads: CASRAGDVYQETQYF. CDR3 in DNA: TGTGCCAGCCGAGCCGGGGACGTGTACCAAGAGACCCAGTACTTC.

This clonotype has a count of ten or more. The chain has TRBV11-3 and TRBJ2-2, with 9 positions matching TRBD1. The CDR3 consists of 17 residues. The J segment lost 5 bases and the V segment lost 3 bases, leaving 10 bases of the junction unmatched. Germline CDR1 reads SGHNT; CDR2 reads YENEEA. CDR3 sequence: CASSFRSGTGKTGELFF. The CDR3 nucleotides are TGTGCCAGCAGCTTTCGGTCCGGGACAGGGAAGACCGGGGAGCTGTTTTTT. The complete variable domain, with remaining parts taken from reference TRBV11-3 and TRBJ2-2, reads EAGVVQSPRYKIIEKKQPVAFWCNPISGHNTLYWYLQNLGQGPELLIRYENEEAVDDSQLPKDRFSAERLKGVDSTLKIQPAELGDSAVYLCASSFRSGTGKTGELFFGEGSRLTVL.